This T cell receptor beta chain was sequenced in a study of CD8 T cells in ankylosing spondylitis. This clonotype was seen more than once but under ten times. The antigen is undetermined. Quantitative 5'-RACE was performed with molecular barcodes, and it yielded the TCR beta libraries. TCRdb fed the 5' RACE reads into MiXCR, producing one record per CDR3 protein. Here the sample spans about 700,000 distinct CDR3 sequences, roughly 19% being singletons. The study's findings and limits: Those disease-linked clones were CD8+; they were also relatively rare in peripheral blood. Seemingly characteristic of ankylosing spondylitis blood was a TCR beta motif consisting of fewer than 10 highly homologous variants. Reportedly, matched ankylosing spondylitis synovial fluid was significantly enriched for disease-linked clones. Earlier authors reported some of these motif variants in reactive arthritis synovial fluid and blood.

Sequencing was carried out using blood, either unsorted or a sorted T cell fraction (not recorded which). The clonotype comes from a male donor with ankylosing spondylitis.

The DNA for the CDR3 is TGCGCCAGCAGCATTTACAGGGGGCCGGGAGATACGCAGTATTTT. Translation: CASSIYRGPGDTQYF. This sequence joins TRBV5-1 and TRBJ2-3; 9 bases are shared with TRBD1. With V trimmed by 4 bases and J by 5 bases, 8 bases remained unmatched. Germline V CDR1 and CDR2: SGHRS, YFSETQ. The CDR3 length is 15 residues.